The 13 T cell receptor beta chains below were found in one sample sequenced in a study of T cells in tuberculosis. The protocol was immunoSEQ multiplex PCR, while the TCRdb copy is restricted to in-frame clones and leaves out a portion. The sample holds tens of thousands of clones; around 87% are singletons and the top ten take roughly 6.1%. The sequenced sample was PBMCs. These receptors were obtained from a donor aged 10 to 29 with latent tuberculosis or without tuberculosis infection.

There are a few counts of this clone. J is TRBJ2-7 and V is TRBV10-3, with TRBD1 matching over 7 bases. From germline, CDR1 is ENHRY and CDR2 SYGVKD. This CDR3 region has 14 residues. V lost 5 bases, J lost 3 bases, and 7 bases stayed unmatched. The CDR3 sequence is CAISMTGIDYEQYF. CDR3 nucleotide sequence: TGTGCCATCAGTATGACAGGGATAGACTACGAGCAGTACTTC.

This chain connects TRBV5-1 to TRBJ2-7; no clear D. CDR1 and CDR2 from the germline V gene are SGHRS and YFSETQ. V lost 2 bases and J lost 7, with 7 bases in between. The CDR3 has 11 residues. The CDR3 sequence is CASSFRQEQYF. For the CDR3, the DNA is TGCGCCAGCAGCTTTAGACAAGAGCAGTACTTC.

Here the CDR3 DNA reads TGTGCCAGCAGTCAGGGATTAGGCCCCAATCAGCCCCAGCATTTT. Translation gives CASSQGLGPNQPQHF. V is TRBV6-5 and J is TRBJ1-5, with D possibly TRBD1 on 5 matching bases. Per germline, CDR1 MNHEY and CDR2 SVGAGI. The germline V and J ends were trimmed by 5 bases and 3 bases, with 14 bases remaining between them. The CDR3 has 15 residues.

The chain has TRBV5-6 and TRBJ2-3, with D unresolved. From germline, CDR1 is SGHDT and CDR2 YYEEEE. The V gene lost 4 bases and the J gene lost 2 bases, with 5 bases spanning the gap. This CDR3 is built from 12 residues. The CDR3 DNA is TGTGCCAGCAGCGTCTTCACAGATACGCAGTATTTT. Translating gives CASSVFTDTQYF.

The chain joins TRBV7-2 to TRBJ1-1; no clear D gene. V gave up 2 bases and J gave up 1 base, with 8 bases separating them. CDR1 SGHTA and CDR2 FQGNSA come from the germline V gene. The CDR3 loop spans 14 amino acids. This CDR3 is CASSLLAGNTEAFF. CDR3 coding DNA: TGTGCCAGCAGCTTATTAGCGGGGAACACTGAAGCTTTCTTT.

This chain uses TRBV5-1 with TRBJ2-7, with D tentatively TRBD2 (6 bases). Germline V gene lookup returns CDR1 SGHRS and CDR2 YFSETQ. The V end was cut by 6 bases, the J end by 7 bases, with 17 bases between. The CDR3 has 13 amino acids. The CDR3 DNA follows: TGCGCCAGCACCACCTGGAGGGGTGGGGAGCAGTACTTC. It encodes CASTTWRGGEQYF.

The chain combines TRBV25-1 with TRBJ1-3; TRBD1 matches 8 bases. The CDR3 covers 18 residues. Germline trimming cut 5 bases from V and 4 bases from J; bases unmatched to any gene: 16. Germline CDR1 reads MGHDK; CDR2 reads SYGVNS. CDR3: CASSQGNRPGGHGNTIYF. CDR3 sequence (DNA): TGTGCCAGCAGTCAAGGGAATCGTCCAGGGGGCCACGGAAACACCATATATTTT.

This chain links TRBV2 with TRBJ1-1, with D possibly being TRBD1 (5 bases). V gave up 5 bases and J gave up 3 bases, with 13 bases separating them. CDR1 is SNHLY and CDR2 is FYNNEI in the germline V gene. This CDR3 is built from 14 residues. The CDR3 is CASSTARADTEAFF. The CDR3 DNA is TGTGCCAGCAGTACGGCCAGGGCGGACACTGAAGCTTTCTTT.

The chain couples TRBV9 to TRBJ1-5; D may be TRBD1 (6 bases). V gave up 3 bases and J gave up 3 bases, with 19 bases separating them. Germline CDR1 SGDLS, CDR2 YYNGEE. The CDR3 runs to 17 residues. Here the CDR3 reads CASSEGTGPANNQPQHF. The CDR3 nucleotides are TGTGCCAGCAGCGAAGGCACAGGGCCGGCTAACAATCAGCCCCAGCATTTT.

The J gene is TRBJ1-1, the V gene TRBV7-2, with 8 positions matching TRBD1. The CDR3 covers 16 residues. V lost 4 bases, J lost 0 bases, and 7 bases stayed unmatched. Looked up from germline, CDR1 is SGHTA and CDR2 is FQGNSA. CDR3: CASSSGQGGMNTEAFF. The CDR3 DNA reads TGTGCCAGCAGCTCCGGACAGGGCGGGATGAACACTGAAGCTTTCTTT.

DNA for the CDR3: TGTGCCACCAGCAGAGACCGACTACCGAACACTGAAGCTTTCTTT. It specifies CATSRDRLPNTEAFF. V is TRBV15 and J is TRBJ1-1; D remains unclear. V was trimmed by 0 bases and J by 1 base, leaving 9 bases between them. Germline V gives CDR1 LNHNV, CDR2 YYDKDF (reference sequence). The CDR3 length is 15 residues.

This CDR3 is CASSRLAGDTDTQYF. Written as DNA, the CDR3 is TGTGCCAGCAGCCGGCTAGCGGGGGACACAGATACGCAGTATTTT. V gene TRBV14 combines with J gene TRBJ2-3, with TRBD2 matching over 10 bases. The trim removed 4 bases at V and 2 bases at J, leaving 3 bases unmatched. There are 15 residues in the CDR3. Germline V CDR1 and CDR2: SGHDN, FVKESK. The full variable domain, its missing parts supplied by reference TRBV14 and TRBJ2-3, is EAGVTQFPSHSVIEKGQTVTLRCDPISGHDNLYWYRRVMGKEIKFLLHFVKESKQDESGMPNNRFLAERTGGTYSTLKVQPAELEDSGVYFCASSRLAGDTDTQYFGPGTRLTVL.

The rearrangement joins TRBV2 to TRBJ2-3, with 13 positions matching TRBD2. Germline CDR1 reads SNHLY; CDR2 reads FYNNEI. This CDR3 contains 16 residues. Trimming at V came to 5 bases and at J to 6 bases, leaving 8 bases not matched to a gene. The CDR3 spells CASSLGLAGLGDTQYF. The CDR3 region has the DNA TGTGCCAGCAGTTTGGGACTAGCGGGGCTAGGGGATACGCAGTATTTT. The full variable domain, with the rest looked up from reference TRBV2 and TRBJ2-3, is EPEVTQTPSHQVTQMGQEVILRCVPISNHLYFYWYRQILGQKVEFLVSFYNNEISEKSEIFDDQFSVERPDGSNFTLKIRSTKLEDSAMYFCASSLGLAGLGDTQYFGPGTRLTVL.